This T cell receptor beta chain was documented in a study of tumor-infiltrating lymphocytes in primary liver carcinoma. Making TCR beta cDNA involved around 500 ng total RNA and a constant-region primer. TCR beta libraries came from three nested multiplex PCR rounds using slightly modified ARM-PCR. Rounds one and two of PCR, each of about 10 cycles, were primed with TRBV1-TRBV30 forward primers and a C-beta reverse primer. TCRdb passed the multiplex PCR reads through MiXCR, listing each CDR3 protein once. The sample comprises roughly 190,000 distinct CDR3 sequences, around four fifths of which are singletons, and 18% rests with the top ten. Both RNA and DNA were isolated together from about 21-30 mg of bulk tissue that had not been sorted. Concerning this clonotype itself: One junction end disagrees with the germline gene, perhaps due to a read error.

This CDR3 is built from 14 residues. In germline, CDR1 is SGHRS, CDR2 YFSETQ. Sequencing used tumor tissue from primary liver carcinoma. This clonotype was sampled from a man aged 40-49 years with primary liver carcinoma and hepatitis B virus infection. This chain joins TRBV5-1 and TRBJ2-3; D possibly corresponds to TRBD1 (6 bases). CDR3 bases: TGCCCCAGCAGCTTGGGACATAACACAGATACTCAGTATTTT. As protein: CPSSLGHNTDTQYF.